Below are 32 T cell receptor beta chains sequenced from a single sample in a study of blood T cell repertoires in COVID-19. Produced via immunoSEQ multiplex PCR; TCRdb's table is partial and in-frame only. Of about 150,000 clones in the sample, roughly 85% were seen once. Material for sequencing was PBMCs or T cells enriched from blood (not recorded which). The receptors originated from a man aged 45-65 years who had recovered from COVID-19.

The chain joins TRBV5-1 to TRBJ2-1, with TRBD1 matching over 10 bases. Germline lookup yields CDR1 SGHRS and CDR2 YFSETQ. This CDR3 is 15 amino acids long. V lost 4 bases to trimming and J lost 7 bases; unmatched junction nucleotides: 8. CDR3 residues: CASSTRDRGRNEQFF. The CDR3 nucleotides read TGCGCCAGCAGCACGAGGGACAGGGGTAGGAATGAGCAGTTCTTC.

The J gene is TRBJ1-5, the V gene TRBV5-1; no clear D. Trimming removed 3 bases at V and 4 bases at J, with 8 bases between. The CDR3 has 13 residues. Germline V CDR1 and CDR2: SGHRS, YFSETQ. Here the CDR3 reads CASSSDGNQPQHF. As DNA, the CDR3 is TGCGCCAGCAGCTCAGACGGGAATCAGCCCCAGCATTTT.

This sequence joins TRBV18 and TRBJ2-2; 12 nucleotides line up with TRBD2. V was clipped by 6 bases and J by 6 bases; unmatched bases: 8. The CDR3 covers 16 residues. Germline V gene data show CDR1 as KGHSH and CDR2 as LQKENI. The CDR3 here is CASSETSGRSAGELFF. Here the CDR3 DNA reads TGTGCCAGCTCGGAGACTAGCGGGAGATCTGCCGGGGAGCTGTTTTTT.

This clone was seen a few times. This sequence joins TRBV5-1 and TRBJ2-5, with 10 positions matching TRBD2. Germline values: CDR1 SGHRS, CDR2 YFSETQ. The CDR3 totals 19 residues. V lost 0 bases and J lost 2; bases outside the gene matches: 13. Here the CDR3 DNA reads TGCGCCAGCAGCTTGGGGCTAGCGGGAGCTGGCGGTGGACAAGAGACCCAGTACTTC. It yields the protein CASSLGLAGAGGGQETQYF.

A remark on this clone: The junction departs from germline at one end; a sequencing error may be responsible. The rearrangement uses TRBV12-3 or TRBV12-4 and TRBJ2-5; TRBD2 is a possible D gene (7 bases). This CDR3 contains 12 residues. The CDR3 spells CASSRAAGAIDF. CDR3 in DNA: TGTGCCAGCAGTCGGGCCGCGGGGGCCATCGACTTC.

V usage is TRBV11-1 and J usage is TRBJ2-1, with D perhaps TRBD1 (6 bases). The V end was cut by 6 bases, the J end by 5 bases, with 11 bases between. The CDR3 extends over 13 amino acids. CDR1 and CDR2 (germline): SGHAT, FQDESV (reference sequence). CDR3 sequence reads: CASRITGNNEQFF. CDR3 coding DNA: TGTGCCAGCAGGATAACAGGGAACAATGAGCAGTTCTTC.

This chain links TRBV3-1 (or the pseudogene TRBV3-2) with TRBJ2-7, with D perhaps TRBD2 (5 bases). CDR3 length equals 17 residues. Germline V gene sequence: CDR1 LGHDT, CDR2 YNNKEL (reference sequence). Trimming removed 1 base at V and 5 bases at J, with 21 bases between. The CDR3 DNA reads as TGTGCCAGCAGCCAAGGGATGGATACTAGACCACGGAACGAGCAGTACTTC. Protein sequence: CASSQGMDTRPRNEQYF.

This clone came up once. The chain recombines TRBV5-4 with TRBJ2-2, with no clear D. The V end was cut by 3 bases, the J end by 0 bases, with 9 bases between. Germline CDR1 SGHNT, CDR2 YYREEE (reference sequence). The CDR3 totals 15 residues. CDR3: CASSSQFTNTGELFF. The DNA of the CDR3 is TGTGCCAGCAGCTCACAGTTCACGAACACCGGGGAGCTGTTTTTT.

The chain uses TRBV7-2 and TRBJ1-5; 7 bases match TRBD1. V was clipped by 5 bases and J by 0 bases; unmatched bases: 10. Germline lookup yields CDR1 SGHTA and CDR2 FQGNSA. CDR3 length: 17 residues. The CDR3 DNA is TGTGCCAGCAGCCCTTGGACAGGAATGAATAGCAATCAGCCCCAGCATTTT. Translation gives CASSPWTGMNSNQPQHF.

The genes are TRBV30 and TRBJ1-2, with D tentatively TRBD1 (6 bases). The CDR3 contains 14 residues. In germline, CDR1 is GTSNPN, CDR2 SVGIG (reference sequence). V was shortened by 4 bases and J by 4 bases, with 16 bases between the two germline ends. CDR3 nucleotides: TGTGCCTGGACTCCGACAGGAGGTAGCTATGGCTACACCTTC. Amino acids: CAWTPTGGSYGYTF.

The CDR3 region is CASSDSGGAYNEQFF. The CDR3 DNA follows: TGTGCCAGCAGTGATAGCGGGGGGGCCTACAATGAGCAGTTCTTC. The chain has TRBV6-1 and TRBJ2-1; 11 positions agree with TRBD2. In germline, CDR1 is MNHNS, CDR2 SASEGT. The CDR3 sequence is 15 residues long. J was trimmed by 2 bases and V by 3 bases; bases with no gene match: 0.

This chain joins TRBV7-8 and TRBJ2-1, with D perhaps TRBD2 (7 bases). This CDR3 has 15 amino acids. The germline V gene has CDR1 SGHVS and CDR2 FQNEAQ. V was cut by 7 bases and J by 8 bases, with 21 bases left in between. CDR3 DNA: TGTGCCAGCACCGTACCGGGGGGCAGAAATCATGAGCAGTTCTTC. Translation gives CASTVPGGRNHEQFF.

In nucleotides, the CDR3 is TGTGCCAGCAGGAATCGGGGACAGGGGGAGAATGAAAAACTGTTTTTT. Residues: CASRNRGQGENEKLFF. The chain employs TRBV27 and TRBJ1-4, with TRBD1 matching over 11 bases. Germline values: CDR1 MNHEY, CDR2 SMNVEV (reference sequence). The CDR3 totals 16 residues. With V trimmed by 6 bases and J by 5 bases, 8 bases remained unmatched.

The rearrangement links TRBV4-3 to TRBJ1-5; TRBD1 might be the D (5 bases). There are 17 residues in the CDR3. CDR1 and CDR2 (germline): LGHNA, YSLEER. V was clipped by 0 bases and J by 6 bases, with 18 bases between them. The CDR3 DNA is TGCGCCAGCAGCCAAGATTGGGACTACCAACGGAGTCAGCCCCAGCATTTT. The encoded protein is CASSQDWDYQRSQPQHF.

The sample holds a few counts of this clone. The chain is built from TRBV19 and TRBJ2-7; a possible D gene is TRBD1 (6 bases). The V gene lost 10 bases and the J gene lost 0 bases, with 13 bases spanning the gap. Germline V gene data show CDR1 as LNHDA and CDR2 as SQIVND (reference sequence). CDR3 length: 13 residues. The CDR3 bases are TGTGCCACTGTGGACAGTAACTCCTACGAGCAGTACTTC. Encoded protein: CATVDSNSYEQYF.

The chain combines TRBV24-1 with TRBJ2-6, with 8 bases that match TRBD1. This CDR3 is built from 16 residues. J was trimmed by 4 bases and V by 3 bases; bases with no gene match: 4. Germline V lookup: CDR1 KGHDR, CDR2 SFDVKD. The CDR3 sequence is CATSDGDRTGANVLTF. As DNA, the CDR3 is TGTGCCACCAGTGATGGGGACAGGACAGGGGCCAACGTCCTGACTTTC.

The chain uses TRBV9 and TRBJ2-1, with D possibly matching TRBD1 (6 bases). V dropped 4 bases and J dropped 4 bases, with 12 bases sitting between them. The CDR3 loop spans 14 amino acids. Germline V CDR1 and CDR2: SGDLS, YYNGEE. The chain's CDR3 is CASSKQGRYNEQFF. The CDR3 DNA reads as TGTGCCAGCAGCAAACAGGGTCGTTACAATGAGCAGTTCTTC.

The chain carries TRBV7-6 and TRBJ2-7; 8 nucleotides match TRBD2. Per the germline V gene, CDR1 is SGHVS and CDR2 is FNYEAQ. Trimming took 6 bases from V and 4 from J; bases not matched to a gene: 8. The CDR3 contains 14 residues. The CDR3 nucleotides are TGTGCCAGCAGGGAGCGGGAGTCCGATTACGAGCAGTACTTC. It yields the protein CASRERESDYEQYF. Looking up the rest from reference TRBV7-6 and TRBJ2-7 gives the full variable domain: GAGVSQSPRYKVTKRGQDVALRCDPISGHVSLYWYRQALGQGPEFLTYFNYEAQQDKSGLPNDRFSAERPEGSISTLTIQRTEQRDSAMYRCASRERESDYEQYFGPGTRLTVT.

The rearrangement uses TRBV2 and TRBJ2-7; D gene uncertain. V dropped 7 bases and J dropped 0 bases, with 10 bases sitting between them. The CDR3 runs 13 residues. Per germline, CDR1 SNHLY and CDR2 FYNNEI. This CDR3 is CASNRRLSYEQYF. CDR3 coding DNA: TGTGCCAGCAACCGGCGGCTCTCCTACGAGCAGTACTTC.

The rearrangement joins TRBV7-9 to TRBJ1-2; perhaps TRBD1 as D (5 bases). CDR1 SEHNR and CDR2 FQNEAQ come from the germline V gene (reference sequence). The germline V and J ends were trimmed by 5 bases and 8 bases, with 15 bases remaining between them. The CDR3 is made up of 13 amino acids. The CDR3 sequence: CASSQQVAGGYTF. CDR3 coding DNA: TGTGCCAGCAGCCAACAGGTTGCGGGGGGCTACACCTTC.

V usage is TRBV2 and J usage is TRBJ1-6; a possible D gene is TRBD1 (6 bases). The germline V gene has CDR1 SNHLY and CDR2 FYNNEI. CDR3 size: 14 residues. The V gene lost 5 bases and the J gene lost 6 bases, with 11 bases spanning the gap. CDR3 sequence: CASSWTAINSPLHF. The CDR3 nucleotides are TGTGCCAGCAGTTGGACAGCGATTAATTCACCCCTCCACTTT. The whole variable domain, filled in from reference TRBV2 and TRBJ1-6, reads EPEVTQTPSHQVTQMGQEVILRCVPISNHLYFYWYRQILGQKVEFLVSFYNNEISEKSEIFDDQFSVERPDGSNFTLKIRSTKLEDSAMYFCASSWTAINSPLHFGNGTRLTVT.

This clone was detected once. The V call is TRBV28, the J call TRBJ2-7; a possible D gene is TRBD1 (6 bases). The V gene's germline CDR1 is MDHEN and CDR2 SYDVKM. The CDR3 consists of 12 residues. V was pared by 8 bases and J by 5 bases, with 13 bases between. The CDR3 DNA reads TGTGCCAGCGTGACAGGTCGCGACGAGCAGTACTTC. This codes for CASVTGRDEQYF.

The chain joins TRBV11-3 to TRBJ2-2, with 11 bases identical to TRBD2. The CDR3 has 15 residues. J was trimmed by 6 bases and V by 6 bases; bases with no gene match: 6. Per germline, CDR1 SGHNT and CDR2 YENEEA. DNA for the CDR3: TGTGCCAGCAGTAAACTAGCGGGAGCTCCCGGGGAGCTGTTTTTT. This gives the protein CASSKLAGAPGELFF.

This clone was found a few times. As DNA, the CDR3 is TGTGCCAGTAGTAAGGACAGGGCTACCGGGGAGCTGTTTTTT. It specifies CASSKDRATGELFF. V usage is TRBV19 and J usage is TRBJ2-2, with 8 bases matching TRBD1. CDR3 length equals 14 residues. CDR1 is LNHDA and CDR2 is SQIVND in the germline V gene (reference sequence). V gave up 4 bases and J gave up 5 bases; unmatched junction bases: 3.

The rearrangement links TRBV4-3 to TRBJ1-1, with 10 positions matching TRBD1. Germline V gives CDR1 LGHNA, CDR2 YSLEER. CDR3 length: 14 residues. V lost 4 bases, J lost 7 bases, and 6 bases stayed unmatched. This CDR3 is CASSRQGARSEAFF. The DNA for the CDR3 is TGCGCCAGCAGCCGACAGGGGGCGCGAAGTGAAGCTTTCTTT.

In DNA, the CDR3 is TGTGCCAGCAGTCCCCTGAGGGGACACGTCTCCTATAATTCACCCCTCCACTTT. Its protein product is CASSPLRGHVSYNSPLHF. The genes are TRBV6-6 and TRBJ1-6, with TRBD1 as a possible D gene (6 bases). The CDR3 runs 18 residues. CDR1 is MNHNY and CDR2 is SVGAGI in the germline V gene (reference sequence). Deletions cut 5 bases from V and 0 bases from J, with 17 bases between.

Concerning this clone: Other nucleotide sequences in the sample specify the same CDR3. This chain connects TRBV24-1 to TRBJ1-5, with 10 bases fitting TRBD1. After removal of 4 bases from V and 2 bases from J, the junction contained 4 bases not matched to a gene. The CDR3 is 16 residues long. Germline CDR1 is KGHDR and CDR2 is SFDVKD. The CDR3 sequence: CATSDSGTGGNQPQHF. The CDR3 coding sequence is TGTGCCACCAGTGACTCTGGGACAGGGGGCAATCAGCCCCAGCATTTT.

On this clone: An end of the junction differs from the germline gene, which may be a read error. The V call is TRBV3-1 (or the pseudogene TRBV3-2), the J call TRBJ2-1, with D maybe TRBD1 (6 bases). The CDR3 has 11 residues. The V gene's germline CDR1 is LGHDT and CDR2 YNNKEL (reference sequence). The CDR3 bases are TGTGCCAGCAGCTCCGAACAGGGTCGGGTCTTC. It translates to CASSSEQGRVF.

The chain has TRBV20-1 and TRBJ2-7; no definite D call. From germline, CDR1 is DFQATT and CDR2 SNEGSKA (reference sequence). The CDR3 extends over 11 amino acids. Between the trimmed V and J ends, which lost 0 bases and 6 bases, there was a span of 6 bases. The CDR3 DNA is TGCAGTGCTAGAGACGACTTCGAGCAGTACTTC. Translated, it gives CSARDDFEQYF.

The gene calls are TRBV28 and TRBJ1-6, with D tentatively TRBD1 (5 bases). CDR1 MDHEN and CDR2 SYDVKM come from the germline V gene. The CDR3 contains 20 residues. V was clipped by 7 bases and J by 0 bases, with 25 bases between them. The CDR3 DNA reads as TGTGCCAGCAACCTTGGATTGGGTGGGGGAGGAGGCTCCTATAATTCACCCCTCCACTTT. It encodes CASNLGLGGGGGSYNSPLHF.

The chain links TRBV5-1 to TRBJ2-7, with 9 positions matching TRBD1. The CDR3 length is 15 residues. Germline V gene sequence: CDR1 SGHRS, CDR2 YFSETQ. V gave up 4 bases and J gave up 4 bases; unmatched junction bases: 9. The CDR3 loop reads CASSPLAGQGYEQYF. The CDR3 DNA reads TGCGCCAGCAGCCCCCTGGCGGGACAGGGTTACGAGCAGTACTTC.

The V call is TRBV5-1, the J call TRBJ2-2; D gene unclear. Germline V CDR1 and CDR2: SGHRS, YFSETQ. This CDR3 comprises 15 residues. Between the trimmed V and J ends, which lost 0 bases and 6 bases, there was a span of 12 bases. The CDR3 DNA follows: TGCGCCAGCAGCTTGGCCCCCGGTGCGGCCGGGGAGCTGTTTTTT. This codes for CASSLAPGAAGELFF. Variable domain in full (rest from reference TRBV5-1 and TRBJ2-2): KAGVTQTPRYLIKTRGQQVTLSCSPISGHRSVSWYQQTPGQGLQFLFEYFSETQRNKGNFPGRFSGRQFSNSRSEMNVSTLELGDSALYLCASSLAPGAAGELFFGEGSRLTVL.